These 26 T cell receptor beta chains came from one sample sequenced in a study of cytomegalovirus exposure and HLA in healthy donors. The study ran its PCR with 60 Vbeta and 13 Jbeta primers. The table came from immunoSEQ multiplex PCR; TCRdb's copy has only in-frame clones and leaves some out. Counted here are some 180,000 clones, 75% to 85% occurring once; the ten biggest clones make up 1.4%. The sample taken for sequencing was PBMCs. The receptors originated from a man younger than 35 in good health and CMV-seronegative.

In this sample, this clone turned up a few times. V gene TRBV2 combines with J gene TRBJ1-2; D may be TRBD1 (6 bases). This CDR3 is 14 amino acids long. CDR1 and CDR2 from the germline V gene are SNHLY and FYNNEI. Trimming took off 5 bases at V and 2 bases at J, with 12 bases between the two ends. The CDR3 loop is CASSLTGSNYGYTF. In nucleotides, the CDR3 is TGTGCCAGCAGTTTAACAGGGTCCAACTATGGCTACACCTTC. The full variable domain, completed using reference TRBV2 and TRBJ1-2, is EPEVTQTPSHQVTQMGQEVILRCVPISNHLYFYWYRQILGQKVEFLVSFYNNEISEKSEIFDDQFSVERPDGSNFTLKIRSTKLEDSAMYFCASSLTGSNYGYTFGSGTRLTVV.

The chain joins TRBV19 to TRBJ1-1, with 12 bases lining up with TRBD1. The CDR3 totals 16 residues. Germline V gene lookup returns CDR1 LNHDA and CDR2 SQIVND (reference sequence). V dropped 3 bases and J dropped 1; count of bases not matched to a gene: 3. The CDR3 coding sequence is TGTGCCAGTAGTATGGGACAGGGGGCTTGGAACACTGAAGCTTTCTTT. Protein sequence: CASSMGQGAWNTEAFF.

The chain employs TRBV19 and TRBJ1-1, with TRBD1 matching 8 bases. Trimming at V came to 9 bases and at J to 6 bases, leaving 12 bases not matched to a gene. Germline V gene lookup returns CDR1 LNHDA and CDR2 SQIVND (reference sequence). The CDR3 is 14 amino acids. This CDR3 reads CASQRTGSNPEAFF. The CDR3 DNA reads TGTGCCAGCCAAAGGACAGGGTCTAACCCTGAAGCTTTCTTT.

The genes are TRBV7-2 and TRBJ1-5; no clear D. The CDR3 is 17 residues long. Germline-derived CDR1 and CDR2 are SGHTA and FQGNSA. V was cut by 0 bases and J by 1 base, with 13 bases left in between. This chain's CDR3 is CASSLAKVTGSNQPQHF. For the CDR3, the DNA is TGTGCCAGCAGCTTAGCTAAGGTGACGGGGAGCAATCAGCCCCAGCATTTT.

The genes are TRBV6-5 and TRBJ2-6; tentatively, D is TRBD2 (5 bases). Germline loops: CDR1 MNHEY, CDR2 SVGAGI. V lost 6 bases, J lost 0 bases, and 9 bases lay in between. CDR3 size: 15 residues. CDR3 amino acids: CASSLASSGANVLTF. DNA for the CDR3: TGTGCCAGCAGCTTAGCGAGCTCTGGGGCCAACGTCCTGACTTTC.

V and J are TRBV19 and TRBJ2-5, with D possibly TRBD1 on 5 matching bases. CDR1 and CDR2 from the germline V gene are LNHDA and SQIVND (reference sequence). Trimming took off 4 bases at V and 5 bases at J, with 8 bases between the two ends. This CDR3 contains 12 residues. Here the CDR3 reads CASSNRWETQYF. CDR3 bases: TGTGCCAGTAGTAACAGGTGGGAGACCCAGTACTTC.

The chain is built from TRBV7-2 and TRBJ2-3; TRBD1 might be the D (5 bases). The CDR3 spans 18 residues. Trimming left V 5 bases short and J 0 bases short, with 21 bases between. Germline CDR1 reads SGHTA; CDR2 reads FQGNSA. CDR3 in amino acids: CASSPKAPWRTSTDTQYF. Written as DNA, the CDR3 is TGTGCCAGCAGCCCTAAAGCCCCGTGGCGGACAAGCACAGATACGCAGTATTTT.

The chain carries TRBV5-6 and TRBJ2-3; D gene ambiguous. This CDR3 is built from 16 residues. The V end lost 1 base, the J end lost 0 bases, and 12 bases lay between the germline ends. The V gene's germline CDR1 is SGHDT and CDR2 YYEEEE. Here the CDR3 reads CASSLNPFPSTDTQYF. Here the CDR3 DNA reads TGTGCCAGCAGCTTGAATCCGTTTCCTAGCACAGATACGCAGTATTTT.

This clone was recorded a few times. CDR3 loop: CASSLVAGGSAEQFF. In DNA form, the CDR3 reads TGTGCCAGCAGCTTAGTGGCGGGAGGGTCGGCAGAGCAGTTCTTC. The chain links TRBV7-8 to TRBJ2-1; 9 nucleotides align to TRBD2. The CDR3 is 15 residues long. Germline lookup yields CDR1 SGHVS and CDR2 FQNEAQ. V shed 1 base, J shed 10 bases, and the junction held 8 bases outside the gene matches.

This chain connects TRBV5-6 to TRBJ2-5; 8 nucleotides match TRBD2. Germline trimming cut 4 bases from V and 5 bases from J; bases unmatched to any gene: 4. CDR1 and CDR2 from the germline V gene are SGHDT and YYEEEE. The length of the CDR3 is 13 residues. The CDR3 DNA reads as TGTGCCAGCAGCCCGGGACTAGTGGAGACCCAGTACTTC. As protein: CASSPGLVETQYF.

The chain joins TRBV9 to TRBJ1-1; possibly TRBD1 for D (6 bases). Germline lookup yields CDR1 SGDLS and CDR2 YYNGEE. Deletions cut 4 bases from V and 1 base from J, with 17 bases between. CDR3 length: 16 residues. For the CDR3, the DNA is TGTGCCAGCAGCCCACAGGGAAGAGTGGGGAACACTGAAGCTTTCTTT. It encodes CASSPQGRVGNTEAFF.

This chain links TRBV11-3 with TRBJ1-2; 7 bases align to TRBD1. The CDR3 has 18 amino acids. Germline trimming cut 5 bases from V and 5 bases from J; bases unmatched to any gene: 20. Germline assignment: CDR1 SGHNT and CDR2 YENEEA. DNA of the CDR3: TGTGCCAGCAGCAAACGACGCAGGACAGGAGAATCAAATTATGGCTACACCTTC. Translation: CASSKRRRTGESNYGYTF.

The rearrangement uses TRBV6-5 and TRBJ1-1; tentative D call: TRBD1 (6 bases). The CDR3 extends over 14 amino acids. Germline V gene sequence: CDR1 MNHEY, CDR2 SVGAGI. Trimming removed 6 bases from V and 6 bases from J, with 17 bases in between. CDR3 sequence: CASRRRDITSEAFF. The CDR3 DNA reads as TGTGCCAGCAGGCGCCGGGACATAACTTCTGAAGCTTTCTTT.

The chain employs TRBV15 and TRBJ1-5; 7 positions agree with TRBD1. This CDR3 contains 16 residues. The ends lost 5 bases at V and 4 bases at J; junction bases unmatched: 11. The germline V gene has CDR1 LNHNV and CDR2 YYDKDF (reference sequence). The CDR3 loop is CATSPNRDSRNQPQHF. The CDR3 DNA is TGTGCCACCAGCCCAAATAGGGACAGCAGAAATCAGCCCCAGCATTTT.

The chain carries TRBV5-6 and TRBJ1-5, with a possible D match to TRBD1 (6 bases). Deletions cut 2 bases from V and 6 bases from J, with 15 bases between. From germline, CDR1 is SGHDT and CDR2 YYEEEE. The CDR3 runs 15 residues. The CDR3 region has the DNA TGTGCCAGCAGCTTACGGGGGGCTTTTAGTCAGCCCCAGCATTTT. It encodes CASSLRGAFSQPQHF.

The V and J genes are TRBV2 and TRBJ1-1, with 10 nucleotides matching TRBD1. Germline CDR1 SNHLY, CDR2 FYNNEI. The CDR3 totals 15 residues. V was clipped by 6 bases and J by 1 base; unmatched bases: 5. In DNA form, the CDR3 reads TGTGCCAGCAGGGGACAGGGGACCCCGAACACTGAAGCTTTCTTT. Its translation is CASRGQGTPNTEAFF.

The V call is TRBV6-5, the J call TRBJ2-7; weak D call: TRBD1 (8 bases). V lost 6 bases and J 1 base, leaving 16 bases between the germline ends. Germline V gene lookup returns CDR1 MNHEY and CDR2 SVGAGI. The CDR3 has 15 residues. CDR3 nucleotides: TGTGCCAGCAGCGACAGGGGAGCGGGGTCCTACGAGCAGTACTTC. Its protein is CASSDRGAGSYEQYF.

The chain recombines TRBV4-3 with TRBJ2-7, with TRBD2 identical over 12 bases. CDR1 and CDR2 (germline): LGHNA, YSLEER. The CDR3 totals 20 residues. Trimming cost V 3 bases and J 5 bases; bases outside gene matches: 20. In DNA, the CDR3 is TGCGCCAGCAGCCAGACAGGGCCTTCTTATCCGACTAGCGGGAGAAACGAGCAGTACTTC. Encoded protein: CASSQTGPSYPTSGRNEQYF.

The rearrangement links TRBV29-1 to TRBJ1-5, with TRBD1 matching 11 bases. CDR1 SQVTM and CDR2 ANQGSEA come from the germline V gene. CDR3 size: 21 residues. The ends lost 4 bases at V and 3 bases at J; junction bases unmatched: 23. In nucleotides, the CDR3 is TGCAGCGTTGTTTCCGGACAGGGGGCGAGGGGCTCCCGCAAGAACAATCAGCCCCAGCATTTT. Amino acid sequence: CSVVSGQGARGSRKNNQPQHF.

The chain joins TRBV19 to TRBJ1-2; 7 positions match TRBD1. Germline V gene lookup returns CDR1 LNHDA and CDR2 SQIVND (reference sequence). The CDR3 has 15 amino acids. The V gene end was trimmed by 6 bases and the J gene end by 4 bases; junction bases not matched to a gene: 11. Here the CDR3 reads CASSERWGTAYGYTF. The CDR3 nucleotides are TGTGCCAGTAGCGAGAGGTGGGGGACAGCCTATGGCTACACCTTC.

The chain employs TRBV25-1 and TRBJ2-5, with D perhaps TRBD1 (6 bases). In germline, CDR1 is MGHDK, CDR2 SYGVNS. Deletions cut 2 bases from V and 4 bases from J, with 14 bases between. CDR3 length: 15 residues. The chain's CDR3 is CASSEGQGLGETQYF. The CDR3 DNA reads TGTGCCAGCAGTGAAGGCCAGGGGTTGGGAGAGACCCAGTACTTC. The variable domain in full, completed from reference TRBV25-1 and TRBJ2-5, reads EADIYQTPRYLVIGTGKKITLECSQTMGHDKMYWYQQDPGMELHLIHYSYGVNSTEKGDLSSESTVSRIRTEHFPLTLESARPSHTSQYLCASSEGQGLGETQYFGPGTRLLVL.

The chain combines TRBV11-2 with TRBJ1-2, with TRBD1 matching over 7 bases. This CDR3 has 16 residues. Trimming at V came to 1 base and at J to 2 bases, leaving 7 bases not matched to a gene. CDR1 SGHAT and CDR2 FQNNGV come from the germline V gene. The CDR3: CASSLVGAGGNYGYTF. In nucleotides, the CDR3 is TGTGCCAGCAGCTTAGTCGGGGCAGGGGGGAACTATGGCTACACCTTC.

This clone appeared a single time. The chain combines TRBV6-1 with TRBJ2-1, with 16 bases that match TRBD2. Germline assignment: CDR1 MNHNS and CDR2 SASEGT. V dropped 4 bases and J dropped 0; count of bases not matched to a gene: 6. The CDR3 runs to 19 residues. The CDR3 DNA sequence: TGTGCCAGCAGTGGGCCGGGACTAGCGGGAGGGATCTCCTACAATGAGCAGTTCTTC. Translating it yields CASSGPGLAGGISYNEQFF.

This rearrangement joins TRBV4-3 to TRBJ1-2; D not certain. This CDR3 comprises 15 residues. Trimming removed 1 base from V and 6 bases from J, with 15 bases in between. CDR1 LGHNA and CDR2 YSLEER come from the germline V gene. The CDR3: CASSQGSTGIHGYTF. In nucleotides, the CDR3 is TGCGCCAGCAGCCAAGGGTCGACCGGGATCCATGGCTACACCTTC.

This clone was found once. This rearrangement joins TRBV7-2 to TRBJ1-3; weak D call: TRBD1 (6 bases). Looked up from germline, CDR1 is SGHTA and CDR2 is FQGNSA. This CDR3 is built from 15 residues. V lost 4 bases to trimming and J lost 4 bases, with 14 bases between them. The CDR3 region is CASSSPRGTGNTIYF. The CDR3 coding sequence is TGTGCCAGCAGCTCCCCTAGGGGGACAGGAAACACCATATATTTT.

The rearrangement uses TRBV10-1 and TRBJ2-3, with 9 nucleotides matching TRBD2. This CDR3 region has 18 residues. Germline CDR1 WNHNN, CDR2 SYGVQD (reference sequence). The V segment lost 8 bases and the J segment 6 bases; nucleotides outside the gene matches: 21. In DNA, the CDR3 is TGCGCCAGCGGAATGGCTAGCGGGATGGGGGGCCAAGCTGATACGCAGTATTTT. It is translated as CASGMASGMGGQADTQYF.